Sequencing of this TCR beta chain was carried out in a study of shared clonotypes between healthy human individuals. Study details: Two female and a few male donors aged 18 to 49 were enrolled.

Generated by immunoSEQ multiplex PCR, the TCRdb table keeps only in-frame clones and is missing some. The sample shows more than 2,000,000 clones, more than 80% of them seen only once. Sequences were obtained from naive CD4+ T cells from PBMCs. Noted subset: CD45RA+ positively selected. The origin of this receptor is a man between 18 and 35 years old in good health. Some clones in this sample may be carry-over from other donors' samples.

The chain's CDR3 is CASSLVGGLYEQYF. Written as DNA, the CDR3 is TGCGCCAGCAGCTTGGTTGGGGGGCTCTACGAGCAGTACTTC. V gene TRBV5-1 combines with J gene TRBJ2-7; D is tentatively TRBD1 or TRBD2 (6 bases each). The ends were cut back, 0 bases at V and 3 bases at J, with 10 bases in the middle. CDR1 and CDR2 (germline): SGHRS, YFSETQ. This CDR3 contains 14 residues.